Listed below are T cell receptor beta chains from one sample, sequenced in a study of T cell repertoires in ileal Crohn's disease. Data came from immunoSEQ multiplex PCR; TCRdb stores just in-frame clones and leaves some out. This table has 25,000 to 35,000 clones, around 80% appearing once. Specimen: ileal tissue. These receptors were collected from an adult with Crohn's disease. The CDR3 runs from the conserved cysteine through the conserved F or W. D genes are given only for firm matches.

-	TRBV7-2	TRBJ2-5	CASSFQQVQTQYF	TGTGCCAGCAGCTTTCAACAGGTCCAGACCCAGTACTTC
-	TRBV4-3	TRBJ2-1	CASSQEWGLGLYNEQFF	TGCGCCAGCAGCCAAGAGTGGGGACTGGGACTCTACAATGAGCAGTTCTTC
TRBD2	TRBV2	TRBJ2-7	CASSPWGLAGGSYEQYF	TGTGCCAGCAGTCCGTGGGGACTAGCGGGGGGCTCCTACGAGCAGTACTTC
TRBD1	TRBV19	TRBJ1-2	CASSISGTARDGYTF	TGTGCCAGTAGCATATCCGGGACAGCTAGGGATGGCTACACCTTC
-	TRBV5-6	TRBJ1-2	CASSVHSGPNYGYTF	TGTGCCAGCAGCGTACACAGCGGACCCAACTATGGCTACACCTTC
TRBD1	TRBV5-6	TRBJ1-1	CASSRGQGEAFF	TGTGCCAGCAGCCGCGGACAGGGGGAAGCTTTCTTT
-	TRBV5-1	TRBJ1-2	CASSFQGGDYGYTF	TGCGCCAGCAGCTTTCAGGGTGGGGACTATGGCTACACCTTC
TRBD1	TRBV19	TRBJ2-7	CASSGAGTGKYEQYF	TGTGCCAGTAGTGGGGCGGGGACAGGGAAGTACGAGCAGTACTTC
TRBD2	TRBV7-8	TRBJ2-5	CASSTSQPGLAGETQYF	TGTGCCAGCAGCACATCTCAACCGGGACTAGCGGGAGAGACCCAGTACTTC
TRBD1	TRBV12-5	TRBJ1-2	CASGLAPGGGYTF	TGTGCTAGTGGTTTGGCCCCAGGGGGTGGCTACACCTTC
-	TRBV7-2	TRBJ1-2	CASSLVPVEVYGYTF	TGTGCCAGCAGCTTAGTTCCGGTAGAAGTTTACGGCTACACCTTC